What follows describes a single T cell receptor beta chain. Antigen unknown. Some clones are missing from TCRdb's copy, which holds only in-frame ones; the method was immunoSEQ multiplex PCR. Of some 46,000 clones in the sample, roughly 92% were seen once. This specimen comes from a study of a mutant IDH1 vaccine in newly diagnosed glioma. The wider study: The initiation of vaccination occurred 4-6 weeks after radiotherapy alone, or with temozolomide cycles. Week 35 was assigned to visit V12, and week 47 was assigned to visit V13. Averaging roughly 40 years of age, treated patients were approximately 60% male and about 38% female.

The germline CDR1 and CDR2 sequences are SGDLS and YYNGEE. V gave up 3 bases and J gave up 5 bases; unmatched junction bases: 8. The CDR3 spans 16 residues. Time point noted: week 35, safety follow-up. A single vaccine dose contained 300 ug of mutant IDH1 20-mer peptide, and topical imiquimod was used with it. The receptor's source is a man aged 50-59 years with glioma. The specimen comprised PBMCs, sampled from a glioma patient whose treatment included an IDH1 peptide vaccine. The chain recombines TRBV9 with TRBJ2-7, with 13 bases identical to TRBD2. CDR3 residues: CASSARTSGSLNEQYF. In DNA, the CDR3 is TGTGCCAGCAGCGCTAGGACTAGCGGGAGTCTGAACGAGCAGTACTTC.